What follows are 18 T cell receptor beta chains derived from one specimen sequenced in a study of blood T cell repertoires in COVID-19. This table comes from immunoSEQ multiplex PCR, and its TCRdb copy is limited to in-frame clones, with some not included. Among under 200,000 clones listed, about 88% were seen once. Sample: peripheral blood. These TCRs come from a man aged 55-75 years with acute or convalescent COVID-19.

This clone has a single count. The J gene is TRBJ2-1, the V gene TRBV11-3; maybe TRBD1 (6 bases). Germline-derived CDR1 and CDR2 are SGHNT and YENEEA. Trimming took off 5 bases at V and 4 bases at J, with 12 bases between the two ends. The CDR3 totals 14 residues. CDR3 sequence (DNA): TGTGCCAGCAGCCTCAGGGGTCTATACAATGAGCAGTTCTTC. This sequence encodes CASSLRGLYNEQFF.

The chain combines TRBV7-9 with TRBJ2-1; weak D call: TRBD2 (5 bases). V gave up 5 bases and J gave up 10 bases, with 12 bases separating them. Germline V gene sequence: CDR1 SEHNR, CDR2 FQNEAQ (reference sequence). This CDR3 is 12 amino acids long. CDR3 loop: CASSPRRREQFF. The CDR3 DNA reads TGTGCCAGCAGCCCCCGGAGGCGGGAGCAGTTCTTC.

The gene calls are TRBV15 and TRBJ2-5; unclear D gene. Per germline, CDR1 LNHNV and CDR2 YYDKDF (reference sequence). With 3 bases removed from V and 0 bases from J, the gap between germline ends came to 8 bases. CDR3 length equals 14 residues. The CDR3 sequence: CATSSLSYQETQYF. The DNA for the CDR3 is TGTGCCACCAGCAGCCTATCGTACCAAGAGACCCAGTACTTC.

In its sample, this clone was seen a few times. The chain joins TRBV12-2 to TRBJ1-5; the listed D gene, TRBD1, was not tested against the DNA. TRBV12-2 is a recognized pseudogene. This CDR3 region has 18 residues. This CDR3 is CASRPEIQPNFSNQPQHF. CDR3 bases: TGTGCAAGTCGCCCAGAGATACAGCCGAACTTTAGCAATCAGCCCCAGCATTTT.

The chain recombines TRBV20-1 with TRBJ2-1; D is ambiguous. Germline CDR1 DFQATT, CDR2 SNEGSKA (reference sequence). Trimming took 6 bases from V and 7 from J, leaving 10 bases between them. The CDR3 totals 11 residues. The CDR3 region has the DNA TGCAGTGCAGGAGCCTTTAATGAGCAGTTCTTC. As protein: CSAGAFNEQFF.

The chain carries TRBV5-1 and TRBJ1-5; D not certain. The length of the CDR3 is 13 residues. Germline loops: CDR1 SGHRS, CDR2 YFSETQ. V was trimmed by 4 bases and J by 4 bases, leaving 9 bases between them. This CDR3 reads CASSEGLNQPQHF. The CDR3 DNA reads TGCGCCAGCAGCGAGGGTCTTAATCAGCCCCAGCATTTT.

The genes are TRBV30 and TRBJ1-5; the D gene is possibly TRBD1 (5 bases). The V end was cut by 1 base, the J end by 4 bases, with 8 bases between. The length of the CDR3 is 13 residues. CDR1 GTSNPN and CDR2 SVGIG come from the germline V gene (reference sequence). CDR3 in amino acids: CAWSEGLNQPQHF. CDR3 DNA: TGTGCCTGGAGTGAGGGACTTAATCAGCCCCAGCATTTT. The full variable domain, with the rest looked up from reference TRBV30 and TRBJ1-5, is SQTIHQWPATLVQPVGSPLSLECTVEGTSNPNLYWYRQAAGRGLQLLFYSVGIGQISSEVPQNLSASRPQDRQFILSSKKLLLSDSGFYLCAWSEGLNQPQHFGDGTRLSIL.

This clone turned up a few times. The chain employs TRBV3-1 (or the pseudogene TRBV3-2) and TRBJ1-1; 8 positions agree with TRBD1. From germline, CDR1 is LGHDT and CDR2 YNNKEL (reference sequence). V lost 2 bases and J lost 4; bases outside the gene matches: 6. The CDR3 spans 15 residues. Here the CDR3 reads CASSQSDRVSTEAFF. CDR3 sequence (DNA): TGTGCCAGCAGCCAATCGGACAGGGTGAGCACTGAAGCTTTCTTT.

The chain recombines TRBV28 with TRBJ2-1; D possibly corresponds to TRBD1 (5 bases). Germline V gene sequence: CDR1 MDHEN, CDR2 SYDVKM. The CDR3 spans 14 residues. V was trimmed by 3 bases and J by 6 bases, leaving 12 bases between them. Here the CDR3 reads CASSFPDMSNEQFF. CDR3 DNA sequence: TGTGCCAGCAGTTTCCCGGACATGTCCAATGAGCAGTTCTTC.

The chain links TRBV27 to TRBJ1-4; the D gene is possibly TRBD1 (6 bases). The CDR3 runs to 15 residues. Trimming removed 5 bases at V and 8 bases at J, with 18 bases between. The germline gives CDR1 MNHEY, CDR2 SMNVEV (reference sequence). The CDR3: CASSPRQASHEKLFF. The CDR3 DNA is TGTGCCAGCAGTCCACGACAGGCCTCCCACGAAAAACTGTTTTTT.

The chain carries TRBV12-3 or TRBV12-4 and TRBJ1-1; 7 nucleotides line up with TRBD1. V gave up 3 bases and J gave up 7 bases; unmatched junction bases: 2. The CDR3 is 12 residues long. The CDR3 reads CASSFAGGEAFF. CDR3 in DNA: TGTGCCAGCAGTTTTGCAGGGGGTGAAGCTTTCTTT.

As to this clone: The sample has other DNA sequences that encode this CDR3 too. The rearrangement uses TRBV2 and TRBJ1-1, with D possibly matching TRBD1 (6 bases). Trimming cost V 4 bases and J 1 base, with 7 bases left between them. The CDR3 length is 13 residues. CDR1 and CDR2 from the germline V gene are SNHLY and FYNNEI. This chain's CDR3 is CASSVGGNTEAFF. CDR3 bases: TGTGCCAGCAGTGTAGGGGGGAACACTGAAGCTTTCTTT.

J is TRBJ1-2 and V is TRBV4-1, with D perhaps TRBD1 (6 bases). Germline-derived CDR1 and CDR2 are MGHRA and YSYEKL. This CDR3 is 14 amino acids long. The V end was cut by 0 bases, the J end by 8 bases, with 13 bases between. The CDR3 loop is CASSQDLSRGGYTF. The CDR3 DNA follows: TGCGCCAGCAGCCAAGATCTGAGCAGGGGAGGCTACACCTTC.

A single count supports this clone. The chain couples TRBV11-3 to TRBJ2-5; TRBD2 matches 8 bases. CDR3 size: 16 residues. The J segment lost 5 bases and the V segment lost 0 bases, leaving 8 bases of the junction unmatched. Per the germline V gene, CDR1 is SGHNT and CDR2 is YENEEA. The CDR3 coding sequence is TGTGCCAGCAGCTTAGAAACTAGCGGAGCATGGGAGACCCAGTACTTC. Encoded protein: CASSLETSGAWETQYF.

The V and J genes are TRBV12-3 or TRBV12-4 and TRBJ1-5; D not certain. V was clipped by 6 bases and J by 6 bases, with 9 bases between them. This CDR3 is built from 12 residues. The chain's CDR3 is CASSIFGQPQHF. Here the CDR3 DNA reads TGTGCCAGCAGCATCTTCGGTCAGCCCCAGCATTTT.

V usage is TRBV7-9 and J usage is TRBJ1-1; D is possibly TRBD1 (5 bases). The germline CDR1 and CDR2 sequences are SEHNR and FQNEAQ (reference sequence). V shed 0 bases and J shed 0 bases, with 5 bases lying between them. The CDR3 covers 14 residues. DNA of the CDR3: TGTGCCAGCAGCTTAGCAGGGGTGAACACTGAAGCTTTCTTT. This sequence encodes CASSLAGVNTEAFF.

The chain employs TRBV6-5 and TRBJ1-2; D possibly corresponds to TRBD1 (5 bases). Looked up from germline, CDR1 is MNHEY and CDR2 is SVGAGI. Deletions cut 3 bases from V and 4 bases from J, with 12 bases between. CDR3 length equals 14 residues. The chain's CDR3 is CASSYSGMVYGYTF. CDR3 nucleotide sequence: TGTGCCAGCAGTTATTCAGGGATGGTCTATGGCTACACCTTC.

The gene calls are TRBV27 and TRBJ1-6, with unresolved D. V was cut by 3 bases and J by 0 bases, with 12 bases left in between. The CDR3 is made up of 17 amino acids. CDR1 is MNHEY, CDR2 SMNVEV, per germline (reference sequence). The CDR3 protein is CASSLSPPSSYNSPLHF. The CDR3 bases are TGTGCCAGCAGTTTGTCTCCACCGAGCTCCTATAATTCACCCCTCCACTTT.